Presented here are 8 T cell receptor beta chains from one specimen sequenced in a study of metastatic and nonmetastatic thyroid tumors. TCRdb ran MiXCR on the PCR reads. The sample yields approximately 21,000 clones, more than 25% seen once. None of the patients had undergone any treatment ahead of thyroid surgery. The sequenced sample consisted of tumor tissue. The receptors were gathered from a female donor with papillary thyroid cancer or a benign thyroid nodule (not recorded which). Some clones in this sample may be carry-over from other donors' samples.

Of note for this clone: A clone one base away is much larger, so this may be a read error. This sample includes further DNA sequences coding for the same CDR3. This chain uses TRBV5-6 with TRBJ2-3; D gene unclear. The CDR3 is 15 amino acids. V dropped 0 bases and J dropped 4 bases, with 12 bases sitting between them. Germline V gene sequence: CDR1 SGHDT, CDR2 YYEEEE. CDR3 sequence (DNA): TGTGCCAGCAGCTTGGCGGGTGGGCTGGCAGATACGCAGTATTTT. Translating gives CASSLAGGLADTQYF.

This clone was observed many times. The chain employs TRBV11-2 and TRBJ1-2, with D perhaps TRBD1 (5 bases). The CDR3 covers 11 residues. Trimming took off 5 bases at V and 7 bases at J, with 8 bases between the two ends. Germline CDR1 and CDR2: SGHAT and FQNNGV. Here the CDR3 reads CASSPGFGYTF. The CDR3 nucleotides read TGTGCCAGCAGCCCAGGGTTTGGCTACACCTTC.

Sample share makes this clone medium-sized. This sequence joins TRBV15 and TRBJ1-2; TRBD1 matches 8 bases. J lost 6 bases, V lost 3 bases, and 9 bases had no gene match. CDR1 is LNHNV and CDR2 is YYDKDF in the germline V gene (reference sequence). The CDR3 has 15 residues. For the CDR3, the DNA is TGTGCCACCAGCAGCAGGGGGCGCGCCCCCAATGGCTACACCTTC. Amino acids: CATSSRGRAPNGYTF.

This clone was picked up a small number of times. The genes are TRBV12-3 or TRBV12-4 and TRBJ2-7, with TRBD1 matching over 8 bases. CDR3 length: 15 residues. The V segment lost 6 bases and the J segment 3 bases; nucleotides outside the gene matches: 10. The CDR3 region has the DNA TGTGCCAGCAGCCCCGCCCCCGGGACAGGCTACGAGCAGTACTTC. As protein: CASSPAPGTGYEQYF.

This clone was detected a few times. A junction boundary mismatches the germline segment, possibly from a read error. The chain joins TRBV6-1 to TRBJ2-7; tentatively, D is TRBD1 (6 bases). The length of the CDR3 is 13 residues. The germline CDR1 and CDR2 sequences are MNHNS and SASEGT. The CDR3 sequence is CAISSRDTDEQYF. In DNA, the CDR3 is TGCGCCATCAGTTCCCGGGACACGGACGAGCAGTACTTC.

The rearrangement uses TRBV6-2 or TRBV6-3 and TRBJ2-3; 12 bases are a match to TRBD2. The V gene's germline CDR1 is MNHEY and CDR2 SVGEGT. This CDR3 spans 18 amino acids. Trimming at V came to 6 bases and at J to 1 base, leaving 11 bases not matched to a gene. The CDR3 protein is CASSTKPGTSGRTDTQYF. CDR3 in DNA: TGTGCCAGCAGCACCAAACCGGGGACTAGCGGGCGCACAGATACGCAGTATTTT.

V usage is TRBV20-1 and J usage is TRBJ2-7; D ambiguous. V was shortened by 1 base and J by 3 bases, with 7 bases between the two germline ends. Germline CDR1 reads DFQATT; CDR2 reads SNEGSKA (reference sequence). The CDR3 consists of 12 residues. This CDR3 is CSARVENYEQYF. The CDR3 DNA is TGCAGTGCTAGAGTGGAGAACTACGAGCAGTACTTC.

This clone was counted many times. The chain joins TRBV2 to TRBJ2-2; D is ambiguous. Deletions cut 5 bases from V and 0 bases from J, with 7 bases between. The CDR3 contains 14 residues. CDR1 is SNHLY and CDR2 is FYNNEI in the germline V gene. The DNA of the CDR3 is TGTGCCAGCAGTTTAGATACGAACACCGGGGAGCTGTTTTTT. Its protein is CASSLDTNTGELFF.